The 23 T cell receptor beta chains in this list originate from one sample, sequenced in a study of HIV-infected patients and healthy controls (TCRdb year 2014). Libraries were made using 5' RACE. The run used an Illumina MiSeq. The public reads were quality trimmed at Q25 with fastp and then assembled into clones with MiXCR by TCRdb, keeping productive beta chains. CDR3 protein sequences are deduplicated, and each keeps its most common genes and DNA. This sample lists about 63,000 distinct CDR3 sequences; about 16% were detected once. Approximately 5.2% of the sample goes to the ten largest clones. The sequenced material came from CD4+ T cells from blood. These receptors came from a human donor in good health.

This clonotype was counted only a few times. In nucleotides, the CDR3 is TGTGCCAGCAGCCAAAGAATAAACCAAGAGACCCAGTACTTC. Translating gives CASSQRINQETQYF. V gene TRBV3-1 combines with J gene TRBJ2-5, with unresolved D. V dropped 2 bases and J dropped 0 bases, with 7 bases sitting between them. The CDR3 runs 14 residues. CDR1 and CDR2 from the germline V gene are LGHDT and YNNKEL (reference sequence).

There are a few counts of this clonotype. The rearrangement uses TRBV7-2 and TRBJ2-3; the D is unclear. Trimming left V 2 bases short and J 5 bases short, with 11 bases between. The CDR3 loop spans 14 amino acids. Germline lookup yields CDR1 SGHTA and CDR2 FQGNSA. CDR3 in DNA: TGTGCCAGCAGCTTAAGGATGTCGGTAGATACGCAGTATTTT. Translating it yields CASSLRMSVDTQYF.

A few counts support this clonotype. The genes are TRBV30 and TRBJ2-3; TRBD2 matches at 9 bases. The CDR3 consists of 16 residues. The ends lost 0 bases at V and 6 bases at J; junction bases unmatched: 10. Germline V lookup: CDR1 GTSNPN, CDR2 SVGIG (reference sequence). The chain's CDR3 is CAWSVGRAGGQDTQYF. CDR3 DNA: TGTGCCTGGAGTGTAGGAAGAGCGGGGGGCCAGGATACGCAGTATTTT.

The DNA of the CDR3 is TGCAGCATCCTCAGGCAGGGGCGCTCTGGAAACACCATATATTTT. The encoded protein is CSILRQGRSGNTIYF. The chain carries TRBV20-1 and TRBJ1-3; a possible D gene is TRBD1 (6 bases). This CDR3 spans 15 amino acids. The germline CDR1 and CDR2 sequences are DFQATT and SNEGSKA (reference sequence).

V and J are TRBV4-3 and TRBJ2-1; 7 nucleotides align to TRBD2. The CDR3 length is 17 residues. Germline CDR1 is LGHNA and CDR2 is YSLEER. The junction had 6 bases not matched to a gene; V was cut back by 1 base and J by 0 bases. The CDR3: CASSQAPAGSSYNEQFF. CDR3 DNA sequence: TGCGCCAGCAGCCAAGCCCCAGCGGGGAGCTCCTACAATGAGCAGTTCTTC.

This rearrangement joins TRBV6-6 to TRBJ2-1; 10 bases agree with TRBD2. CDR3 length equals 15 residues. Looked up from germline, CDR1 is MNHNY and CDR2 is SVGAGI (reference sequence). Germline trimming cut 2 bases from V and 3 bases from J; bases unmatched to any gene: 1. CDR3 protein: CASSYLAGDYNEQFF. Here the CDR3 DNA reads TGTGCCAGCAGTTACCTAGCGGGAGACTACAATGAGCAGTTCTTC.

This sequence joins TRBV12-3 or TRBV12-4 and TRBJ1-2, with TRBD1 matching over 7 bases. The junction had 9 bases not matched to a gene; V was cut back by 5 bases and J by 6 bases. CDR3 length: 14 amino acids. CDR3 in DNA: TGTGCCAGCAGTCCAGGGACAGACAGACATGGCTACACCTTC. Translated, it gives CASSPGTDRHGYTF.

This clonotype was detected a few times. This chain joins TRBV18 and TRBJ2-6; D tentatively fits TRBD1 or TRBD2 (6 bases each). This CDR3 contains 15 residues. Germline lookup yields CDR1 KGHSH and CDR2 LQKENI. The ends were cut back, 2 bases at V and 4 bases at J, with 9 bases in the middle. CDR3 protein: CASSPSGAGANVLTF. As DNA, the CDR3 is TGTGCCAGCTCACCATCGGGGGCAGGGGCCAACGTCCTGACTTTC.

The chain employs TRBV6-2 or TRBV6-3 and TRBJ2-3, with 11 bases identical to TRBD2. V lost 2 bases, J lost 2 bases, and 9 bases stayed unmatched. This CDR3 is built from 18 residues. From germline, CDR1 is MNHEY and CDR2 SVGEGT. CDR3 nucleotides: TGTGCCAGCAGTTACCGTTACCGACTAGCGGGATCCACAGATACGCAGTATTTT. It is translated as CASSYRYRLAGSTDTQYF.

This clonotype was seen many times. This sequence joins TRBV11-2 and TRBJ2-2; 8 bases align to TRBD1. The CDR3 covers 19 residues. Unmatched junction bases numbered 17, after V lost 2 bases and J lost 6 bases. Germline-derived CDR1 and CDR2 are SGHAT and FQNNGV. For the CDR3, the DNA is TGTGCCAGCAGCTTAAAGTTTATCGTCAGACAGGGGAAGGCCGGGGAGCTGTTTTTT. It translates to CASSLKFIVRQGKAGELFF.

This rearrangement joins TRBV7-2 to TRBJ2-1, with 12 bases matching TRBD2. V gave up 1 base and J gave up 7 bases; unmatched junction bases: 5. The CDR3 spans 16 residues. Germline V gives CDR1 SGHTA, CDR2 FQGNSA. The CDR3 is CASSLELAGGRNEQFF. CDR3 sequence (DNA): TGTGCCAGCAGCTTAGAACTAGCGGGAGGCCGAAATGAGCAGTTCTTC.

This clonotype was observed a few times. The V and J genes are TRBV12-3 or TRBV12-4 and TRBJ2-1, with D perhaps matching TRBD2 (6 bases). Trimming took 6 bases from V and 4 from J, leaving 19 bases between them. The CDR3 runs 16 residues. The CDR3 DNA is TGTGCCAGCAGACGACTAGATGCCGGGATATACAATGAGCAGTTCTTC. Protein: CASRRLDAGIYNEQFF.

This clonotype appeared many times. V usage is TRBV7-2 and J usage is TRBJ2-5, with D possibly matching TRBD2 (6 bases). Germline CDR1 is SGHTA and CDR2 is FQGNSA. This CDR3 is 15 amino acids long. The germline V and J ends were trimmed by 3 bases and 1 base, with 12 bases remaining between them. DNA of the CDR3: TGTGCCAGCAGCTTTAGGGGCGGGGCCCAAGAGACCCAGTACTTC. Its translation: CASSFRGGAQETQYF.

The chain is built from TRBV7-2 and TRBJ2-2; D is unclear. Germline CDR1 is SGHTA and CDR2 is FQGNSA. V dropped 7 bases and J dropped 0 bases, with 15 bases sitting between them. CDR3 length: 16 amino acids. The DNA for the CDR3 is TGTGCCAGCAAGCAACAGTACCGCGCGAACACCGGGGAGCTGTTTTTT. Translation gives CASKQQYRANTGELFF. Using reference TRBV7-2 and TRBJ2-2 for the parts outside the CDR3, the full variable domain is GAGVSQSPSNKVTEKGKDVELRCDPISGHTALYWYRQSLGQGLEFLIYFQGNSAPDKSGLPSDRFSAERTGGSVSTLTIQRTQQEDSAVYLCASKQQYRANTGELFFGEGSRLTVL.

This clonotype was seen only a few times. The chain joins TRBV4-2 to TRBJ2-3, with 8 bases matching TRBD2. Germline V gene lookup returns CDR1 LGHNA and CDR2 YNFKEQ. The CDR3 consists of 16 residues. V shed 0 bases, J shed 1 base, and the junction held 3 bases outside the gene matches. The CDR3 region has the DNA TGTGCCAGCAGCCAAGATGGGACTAGGGGCACAGATACGCAGTATTTT. Its translation: CASSQDGTRGTDTQYF.

This clonotype showed up many times. V usage is TRBV4-2 and J usage is TRBJ1-3; D remains ambiguous. Germline values: CDR1 LGHNA, CDR2 YNFKEQ. This CDR3 region has 16 residues. Deletions cut 0 bases from V and 5 bases from J, with 14 bases between. CDR3 bases: TGTGCCAGCAGCCAAGATTACGTGGCAATTAGAAACACCATATATTTT. Encoded protein: CASSQDYVAIRNTIYF.

This clonotype has only a few counts. The chain employs TRBV18 and TRBJ1-1; D is undetermined. The CDR3 consists of 12 residues. CDR1 and CDR2 from the germline V gene are KGHSH and LQKENI. V was pared by 3 bases and J by 7 bases, with 9 bases between. The CDR3, as DNA: TGTGCCAGCTCACCGATGGCCATTGAAGCTTTCTTT. Protein product: CASSPMAIEAFF. The complete variable domain, with remaining parts taken from reference TRBV18 and TRBJ1-1, reads NAGVMQNPRHLVRRRGQEARLRCSPMKGHSHVYWYRQLPEEGLKFMVYLQKENIIDESGMPKERFSAEFPKEGPSILRIQQVVRGDSAAYFCASSPMAIEAFFGQGTRLTVV.

The V and J genes are TRBV18 and TRBJ1-2; D is undetermined. V lost 4 bases and J lost 3, with 9 bases in between. The CDR3 spans 13 residues. CDR1 is KGHSH and CDR2 is LQKENI in the germline V gene. CDR3 in amino acids: CASSLGEDYGYTF. The CDR3 region has the DNA TGTGCCAGCTCACTCGGGGAAGACTATGGCTACACCTTC.

This clonotype was recorded at least ten times. This chain uses TRBV6-4 with TRBJ2-1, with a possible D match to TRBD2 (6 bases). Germline V CDR1 and CDR2: MRHNA, SNTAGT. The CDR3 has 16 amino acids. The V end lost 6 bases, the J end lost 4 bases, and 19 bases lay between the germline ends. The CDR3 region has the DNA TGTGCCAGCAGCCTAGGTTTAGCGGCTAGTTACAATGAGCAGTTCTTC. Encoded protein: CASSLGLAASYNEQFF.

The sample holds many counts of this clonotype. The chain employs TRBV20-1 and TRBJ2-7; tentatively, D is TRBD2 (6 bases). CDR3 length: 13 residues. Germline CDR1 reads DFQATT; CDR2 reads SNEGSKA (reference sequence). Trimming removed 3 bases at V and 2 bases at J, with 11 bases between. The CDR3 sequence: CSARRLVPYEQYF. DNA of the CDR3: TGCAGTGCTAGGAGACTAGTTCCCTACGAGCAGTACTTC.

The DNA of the CDR3 is TGCGCCAGCAGCATCCGGGACCCTAAGGGGCAGGTGTTTTTT. It translates to CASSIRDPKGQVFF. The chain recombines TRBV5-1 with TRBJ1-4; weak D call: TRBD1 (5 bases). Germline V gene lookup returns CDR1 SGHRS and CDR2 YFSETQ. Trimming shortened V by 4 bases and J by 15 bases, and 22 bases separated the two germline ends. CDR3 size: 14 residues.

This chain joins TRBV7-9 and TRBJ2-1; a weak D match, TRBD1 (5 bases). The V end was cut by 1 base, the J end by 5 bases, with 12 bases between. CDR1 SEHNR and CDR2 FQNEAQ come from the germline V gene (reference sequence). This CDR3 has 15 residues. For the CDR3, the DNA is TGTGCCAGCAGCTTAGTGGGGCTAGGGAACAATGAGCAGTTCTTC. It translates to CASSLVGLGNNEQFF.

This sequence joins TRBV7-2 and TRBJ2-7, with 7 bases lining up with TRBD2. Trimming took 1 base from V and 2 from J; bases not matched to a gene: 8. Per germline, CDR1 SGHTA and CDR2 FQGNSA. CDR3 length: 16 amino acids. The CDR3 reads CASSLGGWGGTYEQYF. The CDR3 DNA reads TGTGCCAGCAGCTTAGGAGGTTGGGGGGGGACCTACGAGCAGTACTTC.